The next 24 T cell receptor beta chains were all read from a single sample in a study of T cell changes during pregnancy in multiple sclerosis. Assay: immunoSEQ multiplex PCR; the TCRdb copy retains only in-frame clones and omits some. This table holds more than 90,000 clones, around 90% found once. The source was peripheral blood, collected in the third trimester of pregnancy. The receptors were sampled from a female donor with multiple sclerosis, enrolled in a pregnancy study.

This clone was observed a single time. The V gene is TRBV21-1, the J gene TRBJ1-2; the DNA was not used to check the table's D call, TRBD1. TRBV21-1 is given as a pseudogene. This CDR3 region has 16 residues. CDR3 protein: CASSKFRTWHAYGYTF. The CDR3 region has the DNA TGTGCCAGCAGCAAATTCCGAACCTGGCACGCCTATGGCTACACCTTC.

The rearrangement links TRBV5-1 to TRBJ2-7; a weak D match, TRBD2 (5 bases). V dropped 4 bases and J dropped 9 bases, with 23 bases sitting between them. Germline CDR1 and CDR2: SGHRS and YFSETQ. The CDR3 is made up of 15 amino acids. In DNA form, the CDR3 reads TGCGCCAGCAGCCCCATGGTCGCCCGAGGAGGTGCGCAGTACTTC. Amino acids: CASSPMVARGGAQYF.

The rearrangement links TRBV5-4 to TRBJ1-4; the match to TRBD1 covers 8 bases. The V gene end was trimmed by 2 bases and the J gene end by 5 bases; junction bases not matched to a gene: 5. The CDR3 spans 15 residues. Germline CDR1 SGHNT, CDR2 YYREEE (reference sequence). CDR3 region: CASSFNRGGNEKLFF. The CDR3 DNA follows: TGTGCCAGCAGCTTCAACAGGGGGGGGAATGAAAAACTGTTTTTT.

The CDR3 sequence is CASSYWTSGDEQFF. In nucleotides, the CDR3 is TGTGCCAGCAGCTATTGGACTAGCGGGGATGAGCAGTTCTTC. The rearrangement joins TRBV27 to TRBJ2-1; 12 bases line up with TRBD2. The CDR3 is made up of 14 amino acids. V lost 6 bases and J lost 8; bases outside the gene matches: 5. Germline assignment: CDR1 MNHEY and CDR2 SMNVEV (reference sequence).

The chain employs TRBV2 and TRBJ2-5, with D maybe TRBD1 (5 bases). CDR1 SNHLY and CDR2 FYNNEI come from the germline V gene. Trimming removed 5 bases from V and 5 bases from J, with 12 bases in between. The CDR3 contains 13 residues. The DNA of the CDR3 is TGTGCCAGCAGTTCCAGGGTAGGGGAGACCCAGTACTTC. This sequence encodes CASSSRVGETQYF.

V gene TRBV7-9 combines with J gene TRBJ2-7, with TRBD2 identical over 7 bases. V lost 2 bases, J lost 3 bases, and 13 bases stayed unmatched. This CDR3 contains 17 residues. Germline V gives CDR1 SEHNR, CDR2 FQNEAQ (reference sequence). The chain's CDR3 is CASSLPTGGPNIYEQYF. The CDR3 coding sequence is TGTGCCAGCAGCTTACCTACGGGAGGCCCTAATATCTACGAGCAGTACTTC. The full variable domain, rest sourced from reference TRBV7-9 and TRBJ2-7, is DTGVSQNPRHKITKRGQNVTFRCDPISEHNRLYWYRQTLGQGPEFLTYFQNEAQLEKSRLLSDRFSAERPKGSFSTLEIQRTEQGDSAMYLCASSLPTGGPNIYEQYFGPGTRLTVT.

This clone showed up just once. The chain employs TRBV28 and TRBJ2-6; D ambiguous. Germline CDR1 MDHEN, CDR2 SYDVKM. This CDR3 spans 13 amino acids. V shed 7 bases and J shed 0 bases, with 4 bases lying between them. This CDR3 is CASINSGANVLTF. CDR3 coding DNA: TGTGCCAGCATCAACTCTGGGGCCAACGTCCTGACTTTC.

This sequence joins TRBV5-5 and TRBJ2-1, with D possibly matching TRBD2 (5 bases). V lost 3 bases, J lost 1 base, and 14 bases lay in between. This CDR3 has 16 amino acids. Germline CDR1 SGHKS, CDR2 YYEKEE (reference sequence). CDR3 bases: TGTGCCAGCAGCTCAAGCGGTACCCTTTCCTACAATGAGCAGTTCTTC. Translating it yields CASSSSGTLSYNEQFF.

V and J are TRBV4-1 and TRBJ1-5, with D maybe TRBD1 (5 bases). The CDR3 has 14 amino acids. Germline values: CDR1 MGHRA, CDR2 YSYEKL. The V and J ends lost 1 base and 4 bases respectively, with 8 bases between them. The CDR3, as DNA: TGCGCCAGCAGCCAAGCAGGGATGAATCAGCCCCAGCATTTT. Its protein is CASSQAGMNQPQHF.

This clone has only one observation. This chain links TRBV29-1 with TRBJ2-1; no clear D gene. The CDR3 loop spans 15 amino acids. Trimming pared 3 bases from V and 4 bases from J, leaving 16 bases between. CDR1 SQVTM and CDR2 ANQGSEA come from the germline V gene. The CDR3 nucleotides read TGCAGCGTTGACGGCGACACTGCCCAATACAATGAGCAGTTCTTC. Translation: CSVDGDTAQYNEQFF.

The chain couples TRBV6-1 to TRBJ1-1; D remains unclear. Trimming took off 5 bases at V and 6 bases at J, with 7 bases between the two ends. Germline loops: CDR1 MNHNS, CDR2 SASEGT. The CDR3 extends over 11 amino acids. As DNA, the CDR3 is TGTGCCAGCAGTCCAGTGGCTGAAGCTTTCTTT. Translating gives CASSPVAEAFF.

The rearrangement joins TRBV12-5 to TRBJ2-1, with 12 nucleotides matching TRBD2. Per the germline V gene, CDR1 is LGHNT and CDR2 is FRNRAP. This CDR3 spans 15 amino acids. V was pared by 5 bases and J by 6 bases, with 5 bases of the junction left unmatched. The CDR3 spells CASGTGLAGINEQFF. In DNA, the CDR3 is TGTGCTAGTGGTACCGGACTAGCGGGAATCAATGAGCAGTTCTTC.

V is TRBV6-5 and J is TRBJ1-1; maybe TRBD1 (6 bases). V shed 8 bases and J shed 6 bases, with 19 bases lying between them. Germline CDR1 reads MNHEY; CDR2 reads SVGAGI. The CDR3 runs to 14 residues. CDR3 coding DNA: TGTGCCAGCCGCCTTAGGGGGGGCCTCCCTGAAGCTTTCTTT. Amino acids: CASRLRGGLPEAFF.

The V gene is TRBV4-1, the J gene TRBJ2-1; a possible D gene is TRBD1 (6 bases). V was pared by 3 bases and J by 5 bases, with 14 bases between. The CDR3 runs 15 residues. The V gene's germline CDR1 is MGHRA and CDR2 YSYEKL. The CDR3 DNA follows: TGCGCCAGCAGCCAGCCTACAGGGACCCACAATGAGCAGTTCTTC. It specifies CASSQPTGTHNEQFF.

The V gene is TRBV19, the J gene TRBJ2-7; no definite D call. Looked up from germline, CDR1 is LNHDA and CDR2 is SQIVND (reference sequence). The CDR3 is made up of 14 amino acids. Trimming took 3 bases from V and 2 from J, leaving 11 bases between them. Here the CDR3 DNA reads TGTGCCAGTAGTATCCAGGATAATGCCTACGAGCAGTACTTC. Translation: CASSIQDNAYEQYF.

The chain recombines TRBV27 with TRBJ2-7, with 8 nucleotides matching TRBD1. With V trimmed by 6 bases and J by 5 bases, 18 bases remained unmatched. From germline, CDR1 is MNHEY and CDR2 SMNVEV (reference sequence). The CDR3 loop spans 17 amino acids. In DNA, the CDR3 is TGTGCCAGCAGCACCACCGGTCCAGGACAGGGAAGGAACGAGCAGTACTTC. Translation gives CASSTTGPGQGRNEQYF.

The CDR3 sequence: CASSLGGTGWDEQYF. In DNA, the CDR3 is TGCGCCAGCAGCCTTGGGGGGACAGGGTGGGACGAGCAGTACTTC. The chain recombines TRBV5-1 with TRBJ2-7; 9 bases are a match to TRBD1. V lost 4 bases, J lost 5 bases, and 10 bases stayed unmatched. The germline gives CDR1 SGHRS, CDR2 YFSETQ. The CDR3 length is 15 residues.

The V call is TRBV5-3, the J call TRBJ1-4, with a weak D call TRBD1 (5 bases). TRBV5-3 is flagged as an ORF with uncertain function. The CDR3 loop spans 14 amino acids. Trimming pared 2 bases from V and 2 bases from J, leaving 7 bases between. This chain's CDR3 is CARSFRVTNEKLFF. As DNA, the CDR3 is TGTGCCAGAAGCTTCAGGGTTACTAATGAAAAACTGTTTTTT.

The CDR3 reads CAWSQGTVQETQYF. The CDR3 coding sequence is TGTGCCTGGAGCCAGGGGACGGTACAAGAGACCCAGTACTTC. This chain joins TRBV30 and TRBJ2-5; D is possibly TRBD1 (6 bases). The germline CDR1 and CDR2 sequences are GTSNPN and SVGIG (reference sequence). The V and J ends lost 3 bases and 2 bases respectively, with 13 bases between them. This CDR3 has 14 residues. Filled out from reference TRBV30 and TRBJ2-5, the complete variable domain reads SQTIHQWPATLVQPVGSPLSLECTVEGTSNPNLYWYRQAAGRGLQLLFYSVGIGQISSEVPQNLSASRPQDRQFILSSKKLLLSDSGFYLCAWSQGTVQETQYFGPGTRLLVL.

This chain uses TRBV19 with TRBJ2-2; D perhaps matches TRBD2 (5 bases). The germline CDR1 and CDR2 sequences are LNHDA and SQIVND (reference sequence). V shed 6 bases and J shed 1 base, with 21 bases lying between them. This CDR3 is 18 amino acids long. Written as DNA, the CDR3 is TGTGCCAGTAGAGCCCACGGAATCGGGGTCCTGAACACCGGGGAGCTGTTTTTT. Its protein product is CASRAHGIGVLNTGELFF.

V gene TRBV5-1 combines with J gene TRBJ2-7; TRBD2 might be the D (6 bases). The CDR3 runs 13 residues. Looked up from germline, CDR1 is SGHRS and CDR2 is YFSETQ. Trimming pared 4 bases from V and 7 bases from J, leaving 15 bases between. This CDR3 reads CASSRGGEQEQYF. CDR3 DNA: TGCGCCAGCAGCCGAGGAGGGGAACAAGAGCAGTACTTC.

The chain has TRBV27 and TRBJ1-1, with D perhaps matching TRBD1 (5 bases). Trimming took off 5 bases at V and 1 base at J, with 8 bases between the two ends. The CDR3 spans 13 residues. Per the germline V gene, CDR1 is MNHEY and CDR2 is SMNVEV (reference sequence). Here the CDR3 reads CASSPGGNTEAFF. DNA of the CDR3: TGTGCCAGCAGTCCCGGGGGGAACACTGAAGCTTTCTTT.

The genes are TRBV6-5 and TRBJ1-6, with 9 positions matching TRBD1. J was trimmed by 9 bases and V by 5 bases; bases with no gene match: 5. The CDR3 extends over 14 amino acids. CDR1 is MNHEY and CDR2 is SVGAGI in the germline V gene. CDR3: CASSRQGGGSPLHF. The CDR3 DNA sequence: TGTGCCAGCAGTCGACAGGGGGGAGGTTCACCCCTCCACTTT.

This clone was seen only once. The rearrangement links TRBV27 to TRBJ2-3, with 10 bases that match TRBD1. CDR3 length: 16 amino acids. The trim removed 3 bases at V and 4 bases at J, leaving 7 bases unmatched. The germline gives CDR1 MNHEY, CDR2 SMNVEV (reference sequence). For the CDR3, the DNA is TGTGCCAGCAGTTTCTATGGGACAGGGGATGCAGATACGCAGTATTTT. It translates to CASSFYGTGDADTQYF.